These 26 T cell receptor beta chains share one sample of origin, sequenced in a study of T cell responses to AZD1222 COVID-19 vaccine. Profiling relied on immunoSEQ multiplex PCR, and the TCRdb table lists in-frame clones only, not all of them. Found here are 60,000 to 100,000 clones, about 91% of them singletons; the top ten hold around 7.1%. The starting material was peripheral blood, obtained on day 0 of MenACWY control vaccination. The receptors stem from an adult in good health.

Here the CDR3 reads CASSLALGQGAYEQYF. CDR3 in DNA: TGCGCCAGCAGCTTGGCCCTAGGACAGGGGGCCTACGAGCAGTACTTC. V usage is TRBV5-1 and J usage is TRBJ2-7, with 10 nucleotides matching TRBD1. Germline CDR1 and CDR2: SGHRS and YFSETQ. CDR3 length equals 16 residues. The V and J ends lost 0 bases and 2 bases, in that order; junction bases with no gene match: 5.

V and J are TRBV5-4 and TRBJ1-2; maybe TRBD1 (6 bases). The germline V and J ends were trimmed by 0 bases and 3 bases, with 12 bases remaining between them. The CDR3 contains 15 residues. CDR1 is SGHNT and CDR2 is YYREEE in the germline V gene (reference sequence). CDR3 DNA sequence: TGTGCCAGCAGCTTGGCCCAGCAGGGGCACTATGGCTACACCTTC. Amino acids: CASSLAQQGHYGYTF.

The rearrangement uses TRBV29-1 and TRBJ2-3, with D unclear. Germline V gene sequence: CDR1 SQVTM, CDR2 ANQGSEA. The CDR3 is 12 amino acids. The V end was cut by 3 bases, the J end by 2 bases, with 6 bases between. DNA for the CDR3: TGCAGCGTTGAGGTTCCCACAGATACGCAGTATTTT. Translation gives CSVEVPTDTQYF.

In its sample, this clone was seen a few times. The chain couples TRBV7-8 to TRBJ2-3; D might be TRBD1 (6 bases). Germline CDR1 SGHVS, CDR2 FQNEAQ. The CDR3 is 17 residues long. V was clipped by 1 base and J by 4 bases, with 18 bases between them. The DNA for the CDR3 is TGTGCCAGCAGCTTAGGGCGTGGACAGCTAAAGGCAGATACGCAGTATTTT. This gives the protein CASSLGRGQLKADTQYF.

V and J are TRBV7-3 and TRBJ2-2, with 10 nucleotides matching TRBD1. The ends lost 3 bases at V and 5 bases at J; junction bases unmatched: 18. Germline CDR1 SGHTA, CDR2 FQGTGA. The CDR3 extends over 20 amino acids. CDR3 region: CASSFHARPGQGTETGELFF. The CDR3 DNA reads as TGTGCCAGCAGCTTCCATGCCCGACCGGGACAGGGGACCGAAACCGGGGAGCTGTTTTTT. Full variable domain (outside the CDR3, taken from reference TRBV7-3 and TRBJ2-2): GAGVSQTPSNKVTEKGKYVELRCDPISGHTALYWYRQSLGQGPEFLIYFQGTGAADDSGLPNDRFFAVRPEGSVSTLKIQRTERGDSAVYLCASSFHARPGQGTETGELFFGEGSRLTVL.

The chain is built from TRBV14 and TRBJ2-7; D gene ambiguous. The CDR3 is 13 residues long. V lost 2 bases and J 3 bases, leaving 8 bases between the germline ends. CDR1 SGHDN and CDR2 FVKESK come from the germline V gene. This CDR3 is CASSQLENYEQYF. The CDR3 nucleotides are TGTGCCAGCAGCCAACTGGAAAACTACGAGCAGTACTTC.

The gene calls are TRBV19 and TRBJ1-1, with 8 bases that match TRBD1. V shed 4 bases, J shed 0 bases, and the junction held 7 bases outside the gene matches. This CDR3 is 16 amino acids long. The germline CDR1 and CDR2 sequences are LNHDA and SQIVND (reference sequence). As DNA, the CDR3 is TGTGCCAGTAGTACCTGGACAGGGAGGGTGAACACTGAAGCTTTCTTT. It codes for CASSTWTGRVNTEAFF.

The chain employs TRBV7-2 and TRBJ2-1; D possibly corresponds to TRBD1 (6 bases). Germline V gene sequence: CDR1 SGHTA, CDR2 FQGNSA. This CDR3 is 16 amino acids long. Trimming took off 0 bases at V and 1 base at J, with 10 bases between the two ends. The DNA for the CDR3 is TGTGCCAGCAGCTTAGCTCAGGGGATGTCCTACAATGAGCAGTTCTTC. It translates to CASSLAQGMSYNEQFF. Combining the CDR3 with reference TRBV7-2 and TRBJ2-1 gives the whole variable domain GAGVSQSPSNKVTEKGKDVELRCDPISGHTALYWYRQSLGQGLEFLIYFQGNSAPDKSGLPSDRFSAERTGGSVSTLTIQRTQQEDSAVYLCASSLAQGMSYNEQFFGPGTRLTVL.

In DNA, the CDR3 is TGTGCCAGCAGCCAAGATCCGCTAGGGGGGCCCTCCTCCTACGAGCAGTACTTC. This sequence encodes CASSQDPLGGPSSYEQYF. J is TRBJ2-7 and V is TRBV3-1 (or the pseudogene TRBV3-2); D could derive from TRBD1 or TRBD2 (6 bases each). CDR3 length: 18 amino acids. V lost 0 bases to trimming and J lost 0 bases, with 18 bases between them. Germline CDR1 is LGHDT and CDR2 is YNNKEL (reference sequence).

The chain has TRBV23-1 and TRBJ1-6; weak D call: TRBD1 (5 bases). TRBV23-1 has ORF status, its function being uncertain. The CDR3 has 13 amino acids. V was shortened by 2 bases and J by 14 bases, with 13 bases between the two germline ends. In DNA form, the CDR3 reads TGCGCCAGCAGTCAAGGGACCCGGGCGGCCCTCCACTTT. As protein: CASSQGTRAALHF.

This chain connects TRBV5-6 to TRBJ2-2, with D unresolved. V was cut by 1 base and J by 1 base, with 14 bases left in between. CDR1 and CDR2 from the germline V gene are SGHDT and YYEEEE. This CDR3 is 17 amino acids long. The CDR3: CASSLTTVGGNTGELFF. In DNA, the CDR3 is TGTGCCAGCAGCTTGACTACCGTGGGCGGGAACACCGGGGAGCTGTTTTTT. The full variable domain, in which reference TRBV5-6 and TRBJ2-2 provide the parts outside the CDR3, is DAGVTQSPTHLIKTRGQQVTLRCSPKSGHDTVSWYQQALGQGPQFIFQYYEEEERQRGNFPDRFSGHQFPNYSSELNVNALLLGDSALYLCASSLTTVGGNTGELFFGEGSRLTVL.

The chain is built from TRBV25-1 and TRBJ2-3, with a weak D call TRBD2 (5 bases). The CDR3 loop spans 15 amino acids. V gave up 2 bases and J gave up 1 base, with 10 bases separating them. Looked up from germline, CDR1 is MGHDK and CDR2 is SYGVNS. CDR3: CASSEPSGRTDTQYF. In DNA, the CDR3 is TGTGCCAGCAGTGAACCCAGCGGACGCACAGATACGCAGTATTTT.

This clone was observed once. J is TRBJ2-2 and V is TRBV14; D could derive from TRBD1 or TRBD2 (5 bases each). The CDR3 runs to 14 residues. Trimming removed 1 base from V and 3 bases from J, with 6 bases in between. Looked up from germline, CDR1 is SGHDN and CDR2 is FVKESK. The CDR3 DNA reads TGTGCCAGCAGCCAAGTGGGGGACACCGGGGAGCTGTTTTTT. Protein: CASSQVGDTGELFF.

This clone was observed a handful of times. The chain recombines TRBV2 with TRBJ1-3; D perhaps matches TRBD1 (5 bases). The germline gives CDR1 SNHLY, CDR2 FYNNEI. The CDR3 has 14 residues. The V gene lost 7 bases and the J gene lost 0 bases, with 10 bases spanning the gap. Written as DNA, the CDR3 is TGTGCCAGCACCCAGGACACCTCTGGAAACACCATATATTTT. It yields the protein CASTQDTSGNTIYF.

V is TRBV7-9 and J is TRBJ1-2, with a possible D match to TRBD1 (5 bases). Per the germline V gene, CDR1 is SEHNR and CDR2 is FQNEAQ (reference sequence). The CDR3 totals 16 residues. V shed 7 bases and J shed 1 base, with 19 bases lying between them. CDR3 residues: CASTTPGTGVNYGYTF. CDR3 sequence (DNA): TGTGCCAGCACCACTCCGGGGACGGGAGTTAACTATGGCTACACCTTC.

As DNA, the CDR3 is TGTGCCAGCAGCTTTTCCCCAGCCCTAGGTTCCTACGAGCAGTACTTC. The encoded protein is CASSFSPALGSYEQYF. This chain links TRBV7-9 with TRBJ2-7, with unresolved D. The CDR3 consists of 16 residues. V dropped 3 bases and J dropped 1 base, with 16 bases sitting between them. Germline V gives CDR1 SEHNR, CDR2 FQNEAQ (reference sequence).

This sequence joins TRBV6-2 or TRBV6-3 and TRBJ2-1; D is ambiguous. Trimming removed 0 bases from V and 10 bases from J, with 7 bases in between. The CDR3 runs to 12 residues. Germline V gives CDR1 MNHEY, CDR2 SVGEGT. The DNA for the CDR3 is TGTGCCAGCAGTTACTCTACGAGGGAGCAGTTCTTC. Translated, it gives CASSYSTREQFF.

This clone was picked up one time. The chain recombines TRBV6-5 with TRBJ1-4, with 7 bases that match TRBD1. Germline V CDR1 and CDR2: MNHEY, SVGAGI. J was trimmed by 0 bases and V by 6 bases; bases with no gene match: 1. This CDR3 has 14 residues. CDR3 bases: TGTGCCAGCAGGCAGGGGGCAACTAATGAAAAACTGTTTTTT. Its translation: CASRQGATNEKLFF.

The rearrangement uses TRBV6-5 and TRBJ2-3; TRBD1 or TRBD2 may be the D gene (5 bases each). CDR3 length equals 14 residues. V lost 6 bases and J lost 5, with 15 bases in between. Germline V gives CDR1 MNHEY, CDR2 SVGAGI. The CDR3 DNA reads as TGTGCCAGCAGCCCCCCGGGACGCCTAGATACGCAGTATTTT. Residues: CASSPPGRLDTQYF.

The rearrangement links TRBV3-1 (or the pseudogene TRBV3-2) to TRBJ2-3, with D possibly being TRBD1 or TRBD2 (5 bases each). The CDR3 runs 13 residues. The V gene lost 5 bases and the J gene lost 6 bases, with 12 bases spanning the gap. Germline values: CDR1 LGHDT, CDR2 YNNKEL (reference sequence). CDR3 DNA: TGTGCCAGCAGCTGGACGGGGCGGGATACGCAGTATTTT. The encoded protein is CASSWTGRDTQYF.

The chain couples TRBV6-2 or TRBV6-3 to TRBJ2-2; D remains unclear. The germline V gene has CDR1 MNHEY and CDR2 SVGEGT. CDR3 length equals 11 residues. V was trimmed by 5 bases and J by 8 bases, leaving 6 bases between them. CDR3: CASSRTGELFF. For the CDR3, the DNA is TGTGCCAGCAGTCGTACGGGGGAGCTGTTTTTT.

The sample holds one count of this clone. The chain joins TRBV5-1 to TRBJ2-3; D is undetermined. The CDR3 is made up of 15 amino acids. V was shortened by 1 base and J by 0 bases, with 9 bases between the two germline ends. The germline V gene has CDR1 SGHRS and CDR2 YFSETQ. Here the CDR3 DNA reads TGCGCCAGCAGCTTGTTGGCTCTGAGCACAGATACGCAGTATTTT. Its protein is CASSLLALSTDTQYF.

The J gene is TRBJ1-5, the V gene TRBV19, with D hard to call. CDR3 length: 13 amino acids. Germline V gene data show CDR1 as LNHDA and CDR2 as SQIVND (reference sequence). V was trimmed by 1 base and J by 11 bases, leaving 12 bases between them. The CDR3 is CASSIAAEQSQHF. In DNA, the CDR3 is TGTGCCAGTAGTATAGCGGCAGAGCAATCCCAGCATTTT.

The chain recombines TRBV7-2 with TRBJ2-2; possible D gene TRBD2, 5 bases. V lost 5 bases and J lost 4, with 17 bases in between. This CDR3 is built from 16 residues. Germline lookup yields CDR1 SGHTA and CDR2 FQGNSA. CDR3 protein: CASSPPVSGSTGELFF. The CDR3 region has the DNA TGTGCCAGCAGCCCCCCCGTCAGCGGTAGCACCGGGGAGCTGTTTTTT.

The V call is TRBV5-1, the J call TRBJ2-3; 7 positions agree with TRBD1. The CDR3 totals 14 residues. V lost 9 bases and J lost 4; bases outside the gene matches: 11. Per the germline V gene, CDR1 is SGHRS and CDR2 is YFSETQ. The chain's CDR3 is CATTQTGLADTQYF. The DNA for the CDR3 is TGCGCCACGACTCAGACAGGGCTGGCAGATACGCAGTATTTT.

V usage is TRBV7-2 and J usage is TRBJ2-7; 11 bases are a match to TRBD2. The V and J ends lost 1 base and 1 base, in that order; junction bases with no gene match: 0. This CDR3 has 15 amino acids. Germline-derived CDR1 and CDR2 are SGHTA and FQGNSA. CDR3 nucleotides: TGTGCCAGCAGCTTAGTAGCGGGAGGGTCCTACGAGCAGTACTTC. Amino acid sequence: CASSLVAGGSYEQYF.